This T cell receptor (beta chain) was sequenced for a study of T cells of healthy individuals. Via MiXCR, TCRdb re-called the 5' RACE reads, giving one row per CDR3 protein. This sample has 45,000 to 60,000 distinct CDR3 sequences; about 15% occur once, and the top ten carry around 15%. This clonotype was picked up many times. Germline CDR1 reads LGHNA; CDR2 reads YSLEER. The CDR3 consists of 17 residues. The V end was cut by 0 bases, the J end by 2 bases, with 15 bases between. The sequence derives from a human donor in good health. The chain recombines TRBV4-3 with TRBJ2-3; TRBD2 might be the D (5 bases). The CDR3 DNA sequence: TGCGCCAGCAGCCAAGACGGAACTAGTAGGGTCACAGATACGCAGTATTTT. It translates to CASSQDGTSRVTDTQYF.